Listed below are T cell receptor beta chains from one sample, sequenced in a study of lymphopenia after photon versus proton radiotherapy. TCRdb's copy holds only in-frame clones and misses some; the assay was immunoSEQ multiplex PCR. The sample consists of tens of thousands of clones, more than 70% of them appearing once. The specimen comprised peripheral blood, sampled from a patient treated with photon-based radiotherapy. The receptors shown here come from a man aged 50 to 59 with gastric cancer. Both conserved end residues are part of each CDR3.

v_gene	j_gene	CDR3aa
TRBV7-8	TRBJ1-2	CASSLEGRSYGYTF
TRBV18	TRBJ1-4	CASSTSGQGPNEKLFF
TRBV19	TRBJ2-3	CASSSGYRTDTQYF
TRBV11-2	TRBJ1-1	CASSPRRTAGNTEAFF
TRBV19	TRBJ2-2	CASSIGGPGELFF
TRBV9	TRBJ1-2	CASSDGTASYGYTF
TRBV13	TRBJ1-5	CASSPQGGRGQPQHF
TRBV7-9	TRBJ1-6	CASRSWDSSYNSPLHF
TRBV7-2	TRBJ2-1	CASSLGTGWENEQFF
TRBV7-2	TRBJ2-3	CASSFRETDTQYF
TRBV7-9	TRBJ1-1	CASTFGGEGTEAFF